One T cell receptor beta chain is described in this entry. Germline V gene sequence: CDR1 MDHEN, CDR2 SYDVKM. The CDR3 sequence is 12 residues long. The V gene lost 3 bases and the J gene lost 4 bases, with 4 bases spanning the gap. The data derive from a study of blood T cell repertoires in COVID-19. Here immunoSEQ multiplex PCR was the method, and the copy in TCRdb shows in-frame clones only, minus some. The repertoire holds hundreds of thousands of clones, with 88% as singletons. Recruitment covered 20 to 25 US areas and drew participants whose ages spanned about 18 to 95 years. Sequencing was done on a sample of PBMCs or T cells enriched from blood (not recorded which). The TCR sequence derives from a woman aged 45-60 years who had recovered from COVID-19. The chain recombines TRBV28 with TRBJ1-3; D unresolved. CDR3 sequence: CASSFSGNTIYF. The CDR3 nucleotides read TGTGCCAGCAGTTTTTCGGGAAACACCATATATTTT.